The T cell receptor (beta chain) under discussion was sequenced for a study of blood T cells in healthy people across ages. This clonotype was observed a single time. One junction end does not reproduce the germline sequence, and a read error may be involved. This CDR3 spans 13 amino acids. Germline V gene lookup returns CDR1 LGHNA and CDR2 YNFKEQ. Healthy Caucasian individuals from Russia aged roughly 6 to 100 were enrolled as donors. A second PCR, run for about 7 to 12 cycles, used a sample-barcoded 5' primer plus a J-beta primer mix. TCRdb redid the calling of the 5' RACE reads with MiXCR, one entry per CDR3 protein. The sample has around 990,000 distinct CDR3 sequences; under 40% are singletons.

The rearrangement links TRBV4-2 to TRBJ2-1; D gene uncertain. The TCR originated in a young man in good health. Sequencing used blood. CDR3: CASSQISTNERFF. CDR3 sequence (DNA): TGTGCCAGCAGCCAAATCTCCACCAATGAGCGGTTCTTC.